This is a list of T cell receptor beta chains from one sample in a study of early T cells in non-severe SARS-CoV-2 infection. TCRdb reprocessed the 5' RACE reads with MiXCR, giving one entry per CDR3 protein. The data hold around 98,000 distinct CDR3 sequences, with about 10% observed a single time. The sequencing input was whole blood. Receptor source: an adult who was a healthcare worker with PCR-confirmed SARS-CoV-2 infection or an uninfected control (not recorded which). Both conserved end residues are part of each CDR3. D genes are given only for firm matches. A row's size may be missing; if present it is once, few, many or a size class.

size: few; V: TRBV20-1; J: TRBJ1-5; D: TRBD1; DNA: TGCAGTGCGGCCCGACAGGGCAACCCCTCTCAGCCCCAGCATTTT; CDR3: CSAARQGNPSQPQHF
size: -; V: TRBV12-3/TRBV12-4; J: TRBJ1-5; D: -; DNA: TGTGCCAGCAGTCCTCTGGCCGAGCAGCCCCAGCATTTT; CDR3: CASSPLAEQPQHF
size: -; V: TRBV29-1; J: TRBJ1-5; D: -; DNA: TGCAGCGTTGAGGAAACAGAAGATCAGCCCCAGCATTTT; CDR3: CSVEETEDQPQHF
size: -; V: TRBV5-1; J: TRBJ1-1; D: -; DNA: TGCGCCAGCAGCTTGGAGGCAGGGAACACTGAAGCTTTCTTT; CDR3: CASSLEAGNTEAFF
size: few; V: TRBV5-1; J: TRBJ1-2; D: -; DNA: TGCGCCAGCAGCTTGGCGCGGGGGAACTATGGCTACACCTTC; CDR3: CASSLARGNYGYTF
size: -; V: TRBV28; J: TRBJ2-3; D: TRBD1; DNA: TGTGCCAGCAGTTTACCCTTGACAGGGGGCCTCACAGATACGCAGTATTTT; CDR3: CASSLPLTGGLTDTQYF
size: -; V: TRBV10-3; J: TRBJ2-5; D: TRBD2; DNA: TGTGCCATCAGTGAGGTTTTAGCGGGAGGTGAGACCCAGTACTTC; CDR3: CAISEVLAGGETQYF
size: -; V: TRBV6-5; J: TRBJ1-5; D: -; DNA: TGTGCCAGCAGTTACTCGTCACGGATCAATCAGCCCCAGCATTTT; CDR3: CASSYSSRINQPQHF
size: few; V: TRBV19; J: TRBJ1-5; D: TRBD1; DNA: TGTGCCAGTAGTCCCGGGACAGGCTTTTATCAGCCCCAGCATTTT; CDR3: CASSPGTGFYQPQHF
size: few; V: TRBV6-1; J: TRBJ1-2; D: -; DNA: TGTGCCAGCAGCCTACGGACAGATTACTATGGCTACACCTTC; CDR3: CASSLRTDYYGYTF
size: -; V: TRBV10-3; J: TRBJ2-3; D: -; DNA: TGTGCCATCAGTGAGTCCGGCGCTTACACAGATACGCAGTATTTT; CDR3: CAISESGAYTDTQYF
size: -; V: TRBV20-1; J: TRBJ2-7; D: -; DNA: TGCAGTGCAGGCCAATCTTCCTACGAGCAGTACTTC; CDR3: CSAGQSSYEQYF
size: -; V: TRBV14; J: TRBJ2-1; D: -; DNA: TGTGCCAGCAGCCAAGTAGGCCCCGGGCAGGGAATGGATGAGCAGTTCTTC; CDR3: CASSQVGPGQGMDEQFF
size: many; V: TRBV7-9; J: TRBJ2-4; D: TRBD1; DNA: TGTGCCAGCAGCTTAGGAGGGGGCTGGGAAAACATTCAGTACTTC; CDR3: CASSLGGGWENIQYF
size: -; V: TRBV5-1; J: TRBJ1-5; D: TRBD1; DNA: TGCGCCAGCAGCTTGGACAGGGGGCAGCCCCAGCATTTT; CDR3: CASSLDRGQPQHF
size: many; V: TRBV20-1; J: TRBJ2-1; D: TRBD2; DNA: TGCAGTGCTGACCGGGAGGGCCGTGGCAATGAGCAGTTCTTC; CDR3: CSADREGRGNEQFF
size: -; V: TRBV18; J: TRBJ2-7; D: TRBD1; DNA: TGTGCCAGCTCACCACCCGGGACAGGTTTTTACGAGCAGTACTTC; CDR3: CASSPPGTGFYEQYF
size: few; V: TRBV10-3; J: TRBJ2-1; D: TRBD2; DNA: TGTGCCATCCGACTAGCGGAAGACCCCTACAATGAGCAGTTCTTC; CDR3: CAIRLAEDPYNEQFF
size: -; V: TRBV28; J: TRBJ2-7; D: -; DNA: TGTGTCAGCAGGTATAGCAGGGTCCCCTACGAGCAGTACTTC; CDR3: CVSRYSRVPYEQYF
size: -; V: TRBV19; J: TRBJ1-5; D: -; DNA: TGTGCCAGTCGAGGACACTCCCCAAGGAGCAATCAGCCCCAGCATTTT; CDR3: CASRGHSPRSNQPQHF